Below are 19 T cell receptor beta chains sequenced from a single sample in a study of T-cell reconstitution after alpha-beta-depleted transplantation in children. During its preparation, the TCRbeta library received unique molecular identifiers. TCRdb re-analysed the PCR reads in MiXCR, keeping a single row per CDR3 protein. The sample includes roughly 300,000 distinct CDR3 sequences, 9.9% of them seen just once. The starting material was PBMCs from the stem cell graft donor, obtained from the stem cell graft. Receptors originate from a human donor who donated a stem cell graft to a child with SCID.

This clonotype was seen a few times. The genes are TRBV20-1 and TRBJ2-5; D possibly corresponds to TRBD2 (7 bases). The V gene lost 0 bases and the J gene lost 3 bases, with 14 bases spanning the gap. CDR1 is DFQATT, CDR2 SNEGSKA, per germline (reference sequence). The CDR3 runs to 15 residues. In DNA, the CDR3 is TGCAGTGCTAGAGAGGCGCGGGGGCCCGAAGAGACCCAGTACTTC. It specifies CSAREARGPEETQYF.

The table lists this clonotype with many counts. The chain employs TRBV4-1 and TRBJ2-3; the match to TRBD2 covers 9 bases. Germline lookup yields CDR1 MGHRA and CDR2 YSYEKL. The CDR3 totals 16 residues. Trimming cost V 3 bases and J 2 bases; bases outside gene matches: 6. The CDR3 region has the DNA TGCGCCAGCAGCCAGCTAGCGGGACAACTCACAGATACGCAGTATTTT. Its translation: CASSQLAGQLTDTQYF.

This clonotype was observed a handful of times. The chain uses TRBV18 and TRBJ2-7; D is possibly TRBD2 (6 bases). Germline CDR1 and CDR2: KGHSH and LQKENI. The CDR3 totals 15 residues. Deletions cut 3 bases from V and 3 bases from J, with 15 bases between. This CDR3 is CASSPISGGRYEQYF. The CDR3 bases are TGTGCCAGCTCACCGATTAGCGGCGGGCGCTACGAGCAGTACTTC.

In its sample, this clonotype was seen a few times. The chain links TRBV4-1 to TRBJ2-1; 8 bases are a match to TRBD1. The J segment lost 3 bases and the V segment lost 0 bases, leaving 10 bases of the junction unmatched. The germline V gene has CDR1 MGHRA and CDR2 YSYEKL. The CDR3 has 18 amino acids. The CDR3 coding sequence is TGCGCCAGCAGCCAAGAAGGACAGGGTAGTCCCTACTACAATGAGCAGTTCTTC. It codes for CASSQEGQGSPYYNEQFF.

The gene calls are TRBV5-5 and TRBJ2-1; TRBD1 agrees at 9 bases. Germline V CDR1 and CDR2: SGHKS, YYEKEE (reference sequence). After removal of 4 bases from V and 0 bases from J, the junction contained 8 bases not matched to a gene. CDR3 length: 17 residues. The CDR3 loop is CASSRIQTGGSYNEQFF. The CDR3 DNA follows: TGTGCCAGCAGCCGAATCCAGACAGGGGGCTCCTACAATGAGCAGTTCTTC.

Many counts were recorded for this clonotype. The rearrangement joins TRBV10-1 to TRBJ2-1; D is possibly TRBD1 (6 bases). This CDR3 is 15 amino acids long. CDR1 and CDR2 from the germline V gene are WNHNN and SYGVQD (reference sequence). V shed 5 bases and J shed 4 bases, with 15 bases lying between them. The CDR3 region has the DNA TGCGCCAGCAGTAGCCGGGACACGGGTTACAATGAGCAGTTCTTC. Residues: CASSSRDTGYNEQFF.

This clonotype was observed a handful of times. The rearrangement uses TRBV12-3 or TRBV12-4 and TRBJ1-5; D is unresolved. Trimming took 6 bases from V and 4 from J, leaving 10 bases between them. The CDR3 length is 13 residues. The CDR3 protein is CASRSRTNQPQHF. CDR3 bases: TGTGCCAGCAGATCCCGTACGAATCAGCCCCAGCATTTT.

This clonotype has a count of ten or more. The chain recombines TRBV4-2 with TRBJ1-2, with no clear D. V was clipped by 4 bases and J by 4 bases, with 13 bases between them. The CDR3 has 14 residues. Looked up from germline, CDR1 is LGHNA and CDR2 is YNFKEQ. This CDR3 is CASSPRAALYGYTF. The CDR3 DNA is TGTGCCAGCAGCCCCCGGGCGGCCCTCTATGGCTACACCTTC.

There are a few counts of this clonotype. V is TRBV7-2 and J is TRBJ2-7; 7 positions agree with TRBD2. The CDR3 contains 16 residues. Germline CDR1 is SGHTA and CDR2 is FQGNSA. The ends lost 5 bases at V and 2 bases at J; junction bases unmatched: 12. CDR3 in DNA: TGTGCCAGCAGCCCGACGGCGGCTAGCGGTACCTACGAGCAGTACTTC. Protein sequence: CASSPTAASGTYEQYF.

This clonotype was counted only a few times. This chain links TRBV4-1 with TRBJ2-1; the D is unclear. CDR1 is MGHRA and CDR2 is YSYEKL in the germline V gene. The CDR3 is made up of 16 amino acids. V shed 2 bases and J shed 0 bases, with 11 bases lying between them. The CDR3 loop reads CASSQPAGRSYNEQFF. DNA for the CDR3: TGCGCCAGCAGCCAACCAGCAGGTCGCTCCTACAATGAGCAGTTCTTC.

This clonotype was counted between two and nine times. The chain combines TRBV7-9 with TRBJ1-1, with D perhaps matching TRBD1 (6 bases). Looked up from germline, CDR1 is SEHNR and CDR2 is FQNEAQ (reference sequence). The germline V and J ends were trimmed by 1 base and 12 bases, with 12 bases remaining between them. The length of the CDR3 is 12 residues. CDR3 protein: CASSLDRVRSFF. The CDR3, as DNA: TGTGCCAGCAGCTTAGACAGGGTAAGGTCTTTCTTT.

This clonotype was counted many times. The V gene is TRBV3-1, the J gene TRBJ2-7; TRBD1 matches 9 bases. V shed 4 bases and J 0 bases; nucleotides not matched to a gene: 4. CDR1 is LGHDT, CDR2 YNNKEL, per germline (reference sequence). The CDR3 loop spans 15 amino acids. The CDR3 sequence: CASSRAGQGSYEQYF. The CDR3 DNA sequence: TGTGCCAGCAGCCGAGCGGGACAGGGCTCCTACGAGCAGTACTTC.

The chain joins TRBV6-5 to TRBJ2-5; TRBD2 aligns across 7 bases. Germline-derived CDR1 and CDR2 are MNHEY and SVGAGI. Trimming at V came to 1 base and at J to 4 bases, leaving 12 bases not matched to a gene. The CDR3 extends over 17 amino acids. CDR3 protein: CASSYWDGGTPGETQYF. The DNA for the CDR3 is TGTGCCAGCAGTTACTGGGACGGGGGGACCCCCGGAGAGACCCAGTACTTC.

J is TRBJ1-2 and V is TRBV25-1, with D possibly being TRBD1 (5 bases). Looked up from germline, CDR1 is MGHDK and CDR2 is SYGVNS. The CDR3 runs 13 residues. V lost 0 bases and J 6 bases, leaving 8 bases between the germline ends. The DNA for the CDR3 is TGTGCCAGCAGTGAATACCTAGGGGATGGCTACACCTTC. It encodes CASSEYLGDGYTF.

The V call is TRBV12-3 or TRBV12-4, the J call TRBJ2-1; the match to TRBD2 covers 7 bases. This CDR3 is built from 14 residues. With 2 bases clipped from V and 11 bases from J, the junction kept 9 bases outside the gene matches. As DNA, the CDR3 is TGTGCCAGCAGTTTATATAGTCTAGCGGTTAAGCAGTTCTTC. Translated, it gives CASSLYSLAVKQFF.

This chain connects TRBV7-6 to TRBJ1-3; D gene ambiguous. The germline CDR1 and CDR2 sequences are SGHVS and FNYEAQ. The CDR3 is 13 amino acids. The CDR3 loop is CGSGGISGNTIYF. The CDR3 nucleotides are TGTGGATCAGGCGGAATCTCTGGAAACACCATATATTTT. The full variable domain, with the rest looked up from reference TRBV7-6 and TRBJ1-3, is GAGVSQSPRYKVTKRGQDVALRCDPISGHVSLYWYRQALGQGPEFLTYFNYEAQQDKSGLPNDRFSAERPEGSISTLTIQRTEQRDSAMYRCGSGGISGNTIYFGEGSWLTVV.

The chain couples TRBV4-1 to TRBJ1-1; tentative D call: TRBD1 (6 bases). Deletions cut 4 bases from V and 4 bases from J, with 13 bases between. CDR1 is MGHRA, CDR2 YSYEKL, per germline. The CDR3 has 14 residues. In DNA, the CDR3 is TGCGCCAGCAGCCTCTACAGGGAGGGCACTGAAGCTTTCTTT. Amino acid sequence: CASSLYREGTEAFF.

This clonotype was seen only a few times. The V and J genes are TRBV7-2 and TRBJ1-2; TRBD1 agrees at 7 bases. Germline CDR1 and CDR2: SGHTA and FQGNSA. The CDR3 sequence is 15 residues long. With 5 bases clipped from V and 5 bases from J, the junction kept 11 bases outside the gene matches. This chain's CDR3 is CASSARGQLFYGYTF. The CDR3 nucleotides are TGTGCCAGCAGCGCACGGGGACAGCTCTTTTATGGCTACACCTTC.

Only a few counts were recorded for this clonotype. The chain couples TRBV7-9 to TRBJ2-5; D uncertain. V was clipped by 5 bases and J by 2 bases, with 9 bases between them. Germline lookup yields CDR1 SEHNR and CDR2 FQNEAQ (reference sequence). The CDR3 loop spans 13 amino acids. The CDR3 protein is CASSLTLQETQYF. CDR3 nucleotides: TGTGCCAGCAGCCTGACACTTCAAGAGACCCAGTACTTC.